This T cell receptor beta chain was captured in a study of cytomegalovirus exposure and HLA in healthy donors. The CDR3 contains 19 residues. Clones were read by immunoSEQ multiplex PCR, and TCRdb kept only the in-frame ones, dropping some. Of under 350,000 clones listed, approximately 83% are singletons. Overall study results and limits: A few chains linked to CMV were shown in vitro to be specific for CMV antigens. Cytomegalovirus association was assigned to 170 or so TCR beta chains.

As for this clone: The antigen remains undetermined.

The J gene is TRBJ2-7, the V gene TRBV21-1; the table assigns TRBD1, which was not confirmed against the DNA. TRBV21-1 is a pseudogene segment. Sequenced material: PBMCs. The TCR sequence derives from a woman between 18 and 30 years old in good health and CMV-seronegative. CDR3 sequence: CASSKVTIRRNRESYEQYF. The CDR3 coding sequence is TGTGCCAGCAGCAAAGTTACCATAAGAAGAAACAGGGAGTCCTACGAGCAGTACTTC.